This T cell receptor (beta chain) was captured in a study of cytomegalovirus exposure and HLA in healthy donors. Study-wide points: A later analysis linked a missense DCLRE1C variant to TCR beta V- and J-gene trimming. Presence/absence analyses treated sequencing depth as roughly uniform across donors. Most of the TCR beta V segments (in an earlier analysis) were productive either about 87% or about 30% of the time. In a later analysis, a genetic analysis reported fewer productive-TCR N-insertions in an Asian-associated ancestry cluster than the cohort average.

The CDR3 covers 13 residues. V was shortened by 10 bases and J by 9 bases, with 17 bases between the two germline ends. Primers: 60 Vbeta forward and 13 Jbeta reverse. Sequencing was performed with immunoSEQ multiplex PCR; in TCRdb, only in-frame clones are kept and a portion is missing. This sample lists 70,000 to 90,000 clones; its ten largest clones have 3.8%. With regard to this clone: As yet, its antigen is unknown.

This receptor was obtained from a man between 18 and 29 years old in good health and CMV-seropositive. This chain connects TRBV5-3 to TRBJ1-6; D possibly corresponds to TRBD1 (5 bases). TRBV5-3 counts as an open reading frame of uncertain function. Sequencing was carried out using PBMCs. CDR3 protein: CAVPGAQSSPLHF. CDR3 sequence (DNA): TGTGCCGTTCCTGGGGCGCAGAGTTCACCCCTCCACTTT.